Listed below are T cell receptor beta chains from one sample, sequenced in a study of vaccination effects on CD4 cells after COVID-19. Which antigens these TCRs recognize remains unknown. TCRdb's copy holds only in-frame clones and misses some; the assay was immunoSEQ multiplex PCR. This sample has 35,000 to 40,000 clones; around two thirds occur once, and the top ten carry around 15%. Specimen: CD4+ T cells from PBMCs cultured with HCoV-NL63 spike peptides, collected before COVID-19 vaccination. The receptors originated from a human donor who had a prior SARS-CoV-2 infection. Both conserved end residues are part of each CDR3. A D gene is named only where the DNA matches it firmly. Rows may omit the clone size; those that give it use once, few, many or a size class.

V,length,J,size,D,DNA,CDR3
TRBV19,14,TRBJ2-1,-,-,TGTGCCAGTAGCGCGGGGCCTCTTCTCAATGAGCAGTTCTTC,CASSAGPLLNEQFF
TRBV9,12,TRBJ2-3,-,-,TGTGCCAGCAGCGTGGCAGAAGATACGCAGTATTTT,CASSVAEDTQYF
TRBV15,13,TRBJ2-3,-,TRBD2,TGTGCCACCAGTTGGGGGGGGGCAGATACGCAGTATTTT,CATSWGGADTQYF
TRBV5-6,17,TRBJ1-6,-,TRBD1,TGTGCCAGCAGCCAAGGAAGGCTAACAGGGGGGAATTCACCCCTCCACTTT,CASSQGRLTGGNSPLHF
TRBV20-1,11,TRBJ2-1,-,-,TGCAGTGCTACCCGACACAATGAGCAGTTCTTC,CSATRHNEQFF
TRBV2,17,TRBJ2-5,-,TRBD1,TGTGCCAGCAGTGAAGCGCTTCCCTGGACAGGGGAAGAGACCCAGTACTTC,CASSEALPWTGEETQYF
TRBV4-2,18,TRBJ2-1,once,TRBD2,TGTGCCAGCAGCCAAGGGGCGGCTAGCGGGAGGTCTTACAATGAGCAGTTCTTC,CASSQGAASGRSYNEQFF
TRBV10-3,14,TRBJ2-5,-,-,TGTGCCATCAGTCCCGAGTTACCCCAAGAGACCCAGTACTTC,CAISPELPQETQYF
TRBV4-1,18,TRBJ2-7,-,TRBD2,TGCGCCAGCAGCCAGTTAGATATGGGACTAGCGGGAACCAACGAGCAGTACTTC,CASSQLDMGLAGTNEQYF
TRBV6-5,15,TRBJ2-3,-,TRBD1,TGTGCCAGCAGTAGGGGACAGGGAAGTACAGATACGCAGTATTTT,CASSRGQGSTDTQYF
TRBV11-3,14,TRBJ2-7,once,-,TGTGCCAGCAGCTTAGGGGGAAAGAGGTACGAGCAGTACTTC,CASSLGGKRYEQYF
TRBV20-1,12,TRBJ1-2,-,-,TGCAGTGCTAGTGAGACAGACTATGGCTACACCTTC,CSASETDYGYTF
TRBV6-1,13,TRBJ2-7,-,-,TGTGCCAGCAGTGAAGACAGGGATCTCGAGCAGTACTTC,CASSEDRDLEQYF
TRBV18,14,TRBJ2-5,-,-,TGTGCCAGCTCAAGGAGTACTGTTAAAGAGACCCAGTACTTC,CASSRSTVKETQYF
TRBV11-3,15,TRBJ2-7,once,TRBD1,TGTGCCAGCAGCTTGTTCGGGACAGGGAGCTACGAGCAGTACTTC,CASSLFGTGSYEQYF
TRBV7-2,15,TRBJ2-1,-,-,TGTGCCAGCAGCTTAGCGTGGGACGCATACAATGAGCAGTTCTTC,CASSLAWDAYNEQFF
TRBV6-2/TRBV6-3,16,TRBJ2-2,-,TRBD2,TGTGCCAGCAGTCGACGGACTAGCGGGAAAACCGGGGAGCTGTTTTTT,CASSRRTSGKTGELFF
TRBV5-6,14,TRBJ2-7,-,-,TGTGCCAGTAGTGGGGGGTTCTTAGTCGCCGAGCAGTACTTC,CASSGGFLVAEQYF
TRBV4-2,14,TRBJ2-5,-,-,TGTGCCAGCAGCCAAGATTTGCAGGCGAAGATCCAGTACTTC,CASSQDLQAKIQYF
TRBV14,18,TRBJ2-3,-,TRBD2,TGTGCCAGCAGCCTCACGGTTTCGAGCGGGGGGTTCACAGATACGCAGTATTTT,CASSLTVSSGGFTDTQYF
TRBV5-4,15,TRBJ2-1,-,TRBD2,TGTGCCAGCAGCTTTGCACTAGCGGGAGTCAATGAGCAGTTCTTC,CASSFALAGVNEQFF
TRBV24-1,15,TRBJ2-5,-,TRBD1,TGTGCCACCAGTGAGTCCGGGACAGGGGGGGAGACCCAGTACTTC,CATSESGTGGETQYF
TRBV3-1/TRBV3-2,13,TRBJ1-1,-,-,TGTGCCAGCAGCCAAGGGGGTGGGACTGAAGCTTTCTTT,CASSQGGGTEAFF
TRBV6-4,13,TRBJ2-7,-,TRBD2,TGTGCCAGCAGTGTGGCTAGCGGGAGACAGCAGTACTTC,CASSVASGRQQYF
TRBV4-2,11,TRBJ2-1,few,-,TGTGCCAGCAGCCAAGTTTCGGAGCAGTTCTTC,CASSQVSEQFF
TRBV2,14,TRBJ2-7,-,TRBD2,TGTGCCAGCAGTGTAACGGGAGGGCCGGTCGAGCAGTACTTC,CASSVTGGPVEQYF
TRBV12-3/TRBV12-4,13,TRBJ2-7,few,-,TGTGCCAGCAGTTTAGGACTTACCTACGAGCAGTACTTC,CASSLGLTYEQYF
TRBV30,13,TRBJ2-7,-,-,TGTGCCTGGAGTCGACAGACAACCTACGAGCAGTACTTC,CAWSRQTTYEQYF
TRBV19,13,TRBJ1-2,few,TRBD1,TGTGCCAGTAGTCCACAGGGGGCGTATGGCTACACCTTC,CASSPQGAYGYTF
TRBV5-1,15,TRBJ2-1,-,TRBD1,TGCGCCAGCACCCGTGACAGGGGTTCCTACAATGAGCAGTTCTTC,CASTRDRGSYNEQFF
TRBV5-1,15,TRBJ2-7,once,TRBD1,TGCGCCAGCAGCTTGGGTTCAGGGGGTACGTACGAGCAGTACTTC,CASSLGSGGTYEQYF
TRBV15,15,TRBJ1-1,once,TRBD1,TGTGCCACCAGCACAGACAGGGGGAGATTAGGTGAAGCTTTCTTT,CATSTDRGRLGEAFF
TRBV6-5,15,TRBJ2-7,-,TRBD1,TGTGCCAGCAGTCCCCTTGGACAGGCGGCCTACGAGCAGTACTTC,CASSPLGQAAYEQYF
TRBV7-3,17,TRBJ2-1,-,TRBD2,TGTGCCAGCAGCTCTGGGACTAGCGGGATGGACTACAATGAGCAGTTCTTC,CASSSGTSGMDYNEQFF
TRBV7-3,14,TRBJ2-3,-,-,TGTGCCAGCAGCCCTCGTTGGGAGTCAGATACGCAGTATTTT,CASSPRWESDTQYF
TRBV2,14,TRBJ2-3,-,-,TGTGCCAGCAGTCTAGAAACTTCCTCCGATACGCAGTATTTT,CASSLETSSDTQYF
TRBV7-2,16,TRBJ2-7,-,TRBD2,TGTGCCAGCAGCTTAGATGCGGGAGGGCGTGCCTACGAGCAGTACTTC,CASSLDAGGRAYEQYF
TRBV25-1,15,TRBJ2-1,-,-,TGTGCCAGCAGTGAATACGGCAACTCCTACAATGAGCAGTTCTTC,CASSEYGNSYNEQFF
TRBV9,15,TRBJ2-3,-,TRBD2,TGTGCCAGCAGCTTTAGCGGGGGAGGCTCAGATACGCAGTATTTT,CASSFSGGGSDTQYF
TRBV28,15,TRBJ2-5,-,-,TGTGCCAGCAGTTCAGGCTTTGTGGGCAAAGAGACCCAGTACTTC,CASSSGFVGKETQYF
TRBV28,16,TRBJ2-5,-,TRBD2,TGTGCCAGCAGTCCCGGACTAGCGGGAGTGAGAGAGACCCAGTACTTC,CASSPGLAGVRETQYF
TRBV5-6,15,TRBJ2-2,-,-,TGTGCCAGCAGCTTCAGTCCCAGGGGCACCGGGGAGCTGTTTTTT,CASSFSPRGTGELFF
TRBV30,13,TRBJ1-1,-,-,TGTGCCTGGAGTTCAAACCATTTGGCTGAAGCTTTCTTT,CAWSSNHLAEAFF
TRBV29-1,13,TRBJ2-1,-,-,TGCAGCGTTGAAGGGGGGGGGCGGAATGAGCAGTTCTTC,CSVEGGGRNEQFF
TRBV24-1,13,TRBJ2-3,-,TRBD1,TGTGCCACCTACAGGGGGCACACAGATACGCAGTATTTT,CATYRGHTDTQYF
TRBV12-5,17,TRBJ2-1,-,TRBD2,TGTGCTAGTGGTTTGGTAATCAGCGGGGCCCCCTACAATGAGCAGTTCTTC,CASGLVISGAPYNEQFF
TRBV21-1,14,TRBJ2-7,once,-,TGTGCCAGCAGCGCGAACGGGACTAGGGACGAGCAGTACTTC,CASSANGTRDEQYF
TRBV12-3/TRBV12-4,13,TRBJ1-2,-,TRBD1,TGTGCCAGCAGTTTCGACAGGGGCCATGGCTACACCTTC,CASSFDRGHGYTF
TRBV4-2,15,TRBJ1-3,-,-,TGTGCCAGCAGCCGGGGGGCAGGGACTGGAAACACCATATATTTT,CASSRGAGTGNTIYF
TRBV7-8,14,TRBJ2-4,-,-,TGTGCCAGCAGCTTTGGCCTAGCCAAAAACATTCAGTACTTC,CASSFGLAKNIQYF
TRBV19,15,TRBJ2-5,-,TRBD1,TGTGCCAGTAGTGCGGGGACAGGAGGGGCTGAGACCCAGTACTTC,CASSAGTGGAETQYF
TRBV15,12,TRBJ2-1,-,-,TGTGCCACCAGCAGTCAAGGACAGCGGCAGTTCTTC,CATSSQGQRQFF
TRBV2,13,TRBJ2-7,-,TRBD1,TGTGCCAGCTCCGGACAGGGACGCTACGAGCAGTACTTC,CASSGQGRYEQYF
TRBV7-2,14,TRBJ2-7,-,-,TGTGCCAGCAGCTCCTATATTGGTGGCGGCGAGCAGTACTTC,CASSSYIGGGEQYF